Detailed here is one TCR beta chain. Its binding antigen is unknown. No per-base quality is available; no much larger clone lies one base away. V sheds 3 bases and J sheds 1 base, leaving 13 bases between their ends. Measured from the cysteine to the phenylalanine, the CDR3 is 16 residues long. Left in the record is the CDR3 DNA by itself, 48 bases read in frame from the first base. The germline V gene encodes CDR1 LNHDA and CDR2 SQIVND (reference sequence). Collaborating institutions collected whole blood in K2EDTA tubes following their own protocols. For TCRbeta analysis, collaborator samples were shipped as frozen whole blood, as isolated PBMCs, or as DNA extracted from either sample type. This sample stems from a study of blood T cell repertoires in COVID-19 (TCRdb year 2020). At the level of the whole study: The collaborator samples originated in the United States, Italy and Spain and spanned the acute and convalescent phases of COVID-19. The material from the prospective study consisted of cDNA or gDNA derived from T cells, B-cell-depleted T cells, or PBMCs. Subjects who had been exposed to COVID-19, were actively infected with it, or had recovered from it provided the deeply sampled blood TCRbeta repertoires that made up the dataset. A freely available public database, intended as a resource for researchers studying the immune response to SARS-CoV-2, is where the repertoires were released. The samples were drawn from two sources: the first 160 participants of the ongoing ImmuneRACE study, and 1,200 or so subjects contributed by 6 global collaborators. Sample metadata almost always included a de-identified subject ID, COVID-19 status, age in years and sex. HLA class I and class II types, where available, came from metadata supplied by the sample provider rather than from assay-based typing. The paper as a whole reports these results and caveats: The amount of clinical and demographic metadata varied by source and participant and was provided uncurated.

The immunoSEQ Assay, a bias-controlled multiplex PCR, was used to amplify TCRbeta CDR3 regions from genomic DNA. The original pipeline was this. The number of nucleated cells in each sample was estimated by amplification of reference gene primers within the assay. To quantify the absolute abundance of each unique TCRbeta CDR3 rearrangement, sequence reads were collapsed and filtered. Productive Simpson clonality was computed per sample as the square root of Simpson's diversity index over productive rearrangements. The immuneACCESS repertoire file appears here via TCRdb, limited to in-frame rearrangements. These files lack a portion of the clones; in checked studies, under half of the deficit traces to unresolved V genes, and the cause of the others is not known. That table supplies the V and J calls and clone size; D and trimming were determined from the DNA. The sample table lists around 110,000 clones, approximately 84% of them with a count of one. The biggest ten clones account for roughly 7.1% of the sample.

The specimen sequenced was peripheral blood. The TCR sequence derives from a man between 70 and 80 years old with active or convalescent COVID-19. The chain is made from TRBV19 and TRBJ2-1; D gene: possibly TRBD2, on 6 matching bases. CDR3 region: CASSIGSGTSYNEQFF. The DNA sequence follows: TGTGCCAGTAGTATCGGCTCCGGGACTTCCTACAATGAGCAGTTCTTC.